These 10 T cell receptor beta chains share one sample of origin, sequenced in a study of cytomegalovirus exposure and HLA in healthy donors. PCR amplification relied on 60 Vbeta primers (plus 13 Jbeta primers). Clones were read by immunoSEQ multiplex PCR, and TCRdb kept only the in-frame ones, dropping some. The sample comprises around 91,000 clones, around 80% of which are singletons, and 4% to 5.5% rests with the top ten. The sample comprised PBMCs. All receptors come from a male donor in good health and CMV-seropositive.

The chain links TRBV11-2 to TRBJ2-7, with 10 bases aligning to TRBD1. The V gene end was trimmed by 1 base and the J gene end by 7 bases; junction bases not matched to a gene: 13. Germline CDR1 SGHAT, CDR2 FQNNGV. This CDR3 is 17 amino acids long. The chain's CDR3 is CASSLGLETGGPIEQYF. The CDR3 DNA follows: TGTGCCAGCAGCTTAGGACTGGAGACAGGGGGCCCGATAGAGCAGTACTTC. Filled out from reference TRBV11-2 and TRBJ2-7, the complete variable domain reads EAGVAQSPRYKIIEKRQSVAFWCNPISGHATLYWYQQILGQGPKLLIQFQNNGVVDDSQLPKDRFSAERLKGVDSTLKIQPAKLEDSAVYLCASSLGLETGGPIEQYFGPGTRLTVT.

Here the CDR3 reads CASSVATLAGLGSDTQYF. The CDR3 nucleotides are TGTGCCAGCAGCGTAGCTACCCTAGCGGGCCTTGGGTCAGATACGCAGTATTTT. The gene calls are TRBV9 and TRBJ2-3; 8 bases are shared with TRBD2. In germline, CDR1 is SGDLS, CDR2 YYNGEE. CDR3 size: 18 residues. V dropped 0 bases and J dropped 4; count of bases not matched to a gene: 13. The whole variable domain, filled in from reference TRBV9 and TRBJ2-3, reads DSGVTQTPKHLITATGQRVTLRCSPRSGDLSVYWYQQSLDQGLQFLIQYYNGEERAKGNILERFSAQQFPDLHSELNLSSLELGDSALYFCASSVATLAGLGSDTQYFGPGTRLTVL.

This clone was detected a few times. The chain couples TRBV6-5 to TRBJ1-2, with 8 positions matching TRBD1. CDR1 is MNHEY and CDR2 is SVGAGI in the germline V gene. Germline trimming cut 5 bases from V and 4 bases from J; bases unmatched to any gene: 9. This CDR3 comprises 15 residues. CDR3 DNA: TGTGCCAGCAGTCCCGACAGGGGCCATATCTATGGCTACACCTTC. This sequence encodes CASSPDRGHIYGYTF.

This clone was detected a few times. V is TRBV6-4 and J is TRBJ2-6; no definite D call. The CDR3 loop spans 14 amino acids. V lost 4 bases, J lost 0 bases, and 4 bases lay in between. The V gene's germline CDR1 is MRHNA and CDR2 SNTAGT. The CDR3 region has the DNA TGTGCCAGCAGTGCGGGCTCTGGGGCCAACGTCCTGACTTTC. Amino acids: CASSAGSGANVLTF.

V is TRBV27 and J is TRBJ2-5, with 10 bases matching TRBD2. This CDR3 contains 14 residues. Germline lookup yields CDR1 MNHEY and CDR2 SMNVEV (reference sequence). V shed 4 bases, J shed 5 bases, and the junction held 4 bases outside the gene matches. CDR3 in DNA: TGTGCCAGCAGTTCTAGCGGGAGCGTTGAGACCCAGTACTTC. Its protein product is CASSSSGSVETQYF.

The CDR3 DNA sequence: TGTGCCAGCAGCCAAGATTGGCTAGCGGGAGGCCTTTCCACAGATACGCAGTATTTT. This sequence encodes CASSQDWLAGGLSTDTQYF. The chain has TRBV4-2 and TRBJ2-3; the match to TRBD2 covers 11 bases. With 0 bases clipped from V and 2 bases from J, the junction kept 10 bases outside the gene matches. This CDR3 spans 19 amino acids. Per germline, CDR1 LGHNA and CDR2 YNFKEQ.

The genes are TRBV19 and TRBJ2-7; D might be TRBD1 (5 bases). Germline CDR1 and CDR2: LNHDA and SQIVND (reference sequence). CDR3 length equals 12 residues. The V and J ends lost 5 bases and 6 bases respectively, with 11 bases between them. The CDR3 DNA reads as TGTGCCAGTAGTCACCAGGGCGGCGAGCAGTACTTC. This translates into CASSHQGGEQYF.

The rearrangement uses TRBV28 and TRBJ1-2; 8 bases align to TRBD1. The germline CDR1 and CDR2 sequences are MDHEN and SYDVKM. This CDR3 comprises 15 residues. The V segment lost 4 bases and the J segment 6 bases; nucleotides outside the gene matches: 10. Here the CDR3 DNA reads TGTGCCAGCAGTTGGGTTTTCGGACAGGGCGATGGCTACACCTTC. It translates to CASSWVFGQGDGYTF.

This rearrangement joins TRBV11-2 to TRBJ1-2; the D gene is possibly TRBD1 (5 bases). The germline CDR1 and CDR2 sequences are SGHAT and FQNNGV. V was trimmed by 7 bases and J by 8 bases, leaving 26 bases between them. This CDR3 comprises 16 residues. The CDR3 sequence: CASKGMEGPSKGGYTF. The CDR3 DNA sequence: TGTGCCAGCAAGGGAATGGAGGGACCTTCAAAAGGAGGCTACACCTTC.

Here the CDR3 reads CASSPKHPGYYEQYF. Written as DNA, the CDR3 is TGCGCCAGCAGCCCGAAACACCCCGGGTACTACGAGCAGTACTTC. The gene calls are TRBV4-1 and TRBJ2-7; D uncertain. Trimming stripped 4 bases from V and 3 bases from J, with 16 bases between. The CDR3 has 15 residues. Germline V lookup: CDR1 MGHRA, CDR2 YSYEKL.